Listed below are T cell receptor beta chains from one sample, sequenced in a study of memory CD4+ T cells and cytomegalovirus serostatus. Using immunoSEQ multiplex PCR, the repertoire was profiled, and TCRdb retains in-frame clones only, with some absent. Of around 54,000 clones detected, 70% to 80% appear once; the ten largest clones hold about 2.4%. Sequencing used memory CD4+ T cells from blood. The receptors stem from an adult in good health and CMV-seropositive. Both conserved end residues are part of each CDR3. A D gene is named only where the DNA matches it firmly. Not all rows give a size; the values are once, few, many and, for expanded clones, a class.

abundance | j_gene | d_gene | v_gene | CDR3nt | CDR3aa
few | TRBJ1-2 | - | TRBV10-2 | TGCGCCAGCAGTGAGACCGGGATCCTCTATGGCTACACCTTC | CASSETGILYGYTF
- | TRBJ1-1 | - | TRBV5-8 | TGTGCCAGCAGCTTACAAACTGAAGCTTTCTTT | CASSLQTEAFF
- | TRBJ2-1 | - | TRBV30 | TGTGCCTGGAGTGGAGGGAAGGGGGGGGACTCCTACAATGAGCAGTTCTTC | CAWSGGKGGDSYNEQFF
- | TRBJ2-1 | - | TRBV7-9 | TGTGCCAGCAGAGGGGACTTCCTGAGCTCCTACAATGAGCAGTTCTTC | CASRGDFLSSYNEQFF
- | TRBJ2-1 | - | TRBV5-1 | TGCGCCAGCAGCTTGGAAGAAGGGAGGACCTACAATGAGCAGTTCTTC | CASSLEEGRTYNEQFF
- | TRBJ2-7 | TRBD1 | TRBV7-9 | TGTGCCAGCAGCTCAGGACAGGTATTATCCTACGAGCAGTACTTC | CASSSGQVLSYEQYF
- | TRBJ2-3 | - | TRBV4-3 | TGCGCCAGCAGCCAAGATCGAGCTGGGGGGGATACGCAGTATTTT | CASSQDRAGGDTQYF
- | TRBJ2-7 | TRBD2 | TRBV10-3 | TGTGCCATCAGCCGGGAGGGCGAGCAGTACTTC | CAISREGEQYF
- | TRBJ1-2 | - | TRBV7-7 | TGTGCCAGCAGCCCCCTAGGTTTCGGGGATGGCTACACCTTC | CASSPLGFGDGYTF
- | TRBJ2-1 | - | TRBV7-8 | TGTGCCAGCAGCCTAACGGTGGGGCAGGCCTACAATGAGCAGTTCTTC | CASSLTVGQAYNEQFF
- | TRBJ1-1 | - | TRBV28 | TGTGCCAGCAGTTTTTTGGGCCCGAACACTGAAGCTTTCTTT | CASSFLGPNTEAFF
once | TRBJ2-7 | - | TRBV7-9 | TGTGCCAGCGCGAACTACGAGCAGTACTTC | CASANYEQYF
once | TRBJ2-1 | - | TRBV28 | TGTGCCGCATTTCCCGGGGGGCAGTTCTCCTACAATGAGCAGTTCTTC | CAAFPGGQFSYNEQFF
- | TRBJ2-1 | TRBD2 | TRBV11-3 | TGTGCCAGCAGCCCGGGGGGTACCGTCAATGAGCAGTTCTTC | CASSPGGTVNEQFF
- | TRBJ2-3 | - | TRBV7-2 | TGTGCCAGCAGCTTAGCTGCAGATACGCAGTATTTT | CASSLAADTQYF
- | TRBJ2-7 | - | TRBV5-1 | TGCGCCAGCTCCCCGGGACTGGGGCCCTACGAGCAGTACTTC | CASSPGLGPYEQYF
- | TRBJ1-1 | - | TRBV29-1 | TGCAGCGCTAGGAAGGATCTGAACACTGAAGCTTTCTTT | CSARKDLNTEAFF
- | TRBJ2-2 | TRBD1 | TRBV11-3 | TGTGCCAGCAGAAAGGACAGGGACACCGGGGAGCTGTTTTTT | CASRKDRDTGELFF
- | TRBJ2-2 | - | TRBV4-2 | TGTGCCAGCAGCCAAGATAGACAGGACACCGGGGAGCTGTTTTTT | CASSQDRQDTGELFF
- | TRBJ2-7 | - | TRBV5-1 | TGCGCCAGCAGCTTGTTCGGGGGAGCCTACGAGCAGTACTTC | CASSLFGGAYEQYF
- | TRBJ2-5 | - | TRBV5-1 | TGCGCCAGCAGCCCAAGCGGCGCCCTCCAAGAGACCCAGTACTTC | CASSPSGALQETQYF
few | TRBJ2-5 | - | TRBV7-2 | TGTGCCAGCAAGTCGGCGGGGGAGACCCAGTACTTC | CASKSAGETQYF
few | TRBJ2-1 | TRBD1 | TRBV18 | TGTGCCAGCTCAGTGGGACAGGGGCAGGGTGAGCAGTTCTTC | CASSVGQGQGEQFF
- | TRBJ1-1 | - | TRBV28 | TGTGCCAGCAGTTTTCGAACTGAAGCTTTCTTT | CASSFRTEAFF
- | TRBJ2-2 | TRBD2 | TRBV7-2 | TGTGCCAGCAGCGTCTCACTAGCGGGAGATCGGCAAGGCGGGGAGCTGTTTTTT | CASSVSLAGDRQGGELFF
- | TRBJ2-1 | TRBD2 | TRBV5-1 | TGCGCCAGCAGCTCGGGGACTAGCGGTCACAATGAGCAGTTCTTC | CASSSGTSGHNEQFF
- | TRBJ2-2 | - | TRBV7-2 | TGTGCCAGCAGCTTAGCCCCGGGTGGGAACACCGGGGAGCTGTTTTTT | CASSLAPGGNTGELFF
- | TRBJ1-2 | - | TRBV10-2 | TGCGCCAGCAGTGAACAGTCAGCGGATGGCTACACCTTC | CASSEQSADGYTF
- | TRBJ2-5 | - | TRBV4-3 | TGCGCCAGCAGCCCGTACCTCCGGGGTCAGATGGGAGAGACCCAGTACTTC | CASSPYLRGQMGETQYF
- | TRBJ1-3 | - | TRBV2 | TGTGCCAGCAGTGACGTGGGGGGCTCTGGAAACACCATATATTTT | CASSDVGGSGNTIYF
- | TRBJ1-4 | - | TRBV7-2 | TGTGCCAGCAGCTTAGCCGGGACGGCTAATGAAAAACTGTTTTTT | CASSLAGTANEKLFF
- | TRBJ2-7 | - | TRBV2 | TGTGCCAGCACCTCAGTGGAGGACGACTCCTACGAGCAGTACTTC | CASTSVEDDSYEQYF
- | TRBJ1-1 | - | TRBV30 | TGTGCCTGGAGTCTTCTCGGGCGCACTGAAGCTTTCTTT | CAWSLLGRTEAFF
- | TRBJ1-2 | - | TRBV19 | TGTGCCAGTAGCGCAACAAGAGAGGGCTATGGCTACACCTTC | CASSATREGYGYTF
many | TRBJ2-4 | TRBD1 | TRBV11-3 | TGTGCCAGCAGCTTAGATCAAGGGGGGACAGGGGCCTTAGCCAAAAACATTCAGTACTTC | CASSLDQGGTGALAKNIQYF
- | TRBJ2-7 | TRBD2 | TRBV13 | TGTGCCAGCAGCTTTGGGACTAGATACTACGAGCAGTACTTC | CASSFGTRYYEQYF
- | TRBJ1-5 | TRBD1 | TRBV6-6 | TGTGCCAGCAGTCAAGGGACAGATGGACAGCCCCAGCATTTT | CASSQGTDGQPQHF
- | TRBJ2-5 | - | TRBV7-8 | TGTGCCAGCAGCTTAGCGCTTGGTTTCTCTGAGACCCAGTACTTC | CASSLALGFSETQYF
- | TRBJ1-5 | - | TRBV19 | TGTGCCACCACCGACCGGGGGGGCAATCAGCCCCAGCATTTT | CATTDRGGNQPQHF
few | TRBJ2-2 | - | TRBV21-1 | TGTGCCAGCAGCAAAGGGGCTAGCACAAACACCGGGGAGCTGTTTTTT | CASSKGASTNTGELFF
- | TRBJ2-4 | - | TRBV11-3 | TGTGCCAGCAGCTTAGATCTAGGAGGGTGGGGGACCAAAAACATTCAGTACTTC | CASSLDLGGWGTKNIQYF
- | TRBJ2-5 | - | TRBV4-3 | TGCGCCAGCAGCCAAGACGGGCAGACCCAGTACTTC | CASSQDGQTQYF
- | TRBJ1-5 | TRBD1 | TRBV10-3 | TGTGCCATCAGTGGGGACAGGGTGAGCAATCAGCCCCAGCATTTT | CAISGDRVSNQPQHF
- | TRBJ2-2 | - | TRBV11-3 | TGTGCCAGCAGCTCATGGACGGGAAACACCGGGGAGCTGTTTTTT | CASSSWTGNTGELFF
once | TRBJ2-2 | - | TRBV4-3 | TGCGCCAGCAGCCAAGATGTAAACACCGGGGAGCTGTTTTTT | CASSQDVNTGELFF
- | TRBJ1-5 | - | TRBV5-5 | TGTGCCAGCAGCTTTGGGGACGGCAATCAGCCCCAGCATTTT | CASSFGDGNQPQHF
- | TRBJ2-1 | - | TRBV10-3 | TGTGCCATTTCGGACAGTGGGGATATAGACAATGAGCAGTTCTTC | CAISDSGDIDNEQFF
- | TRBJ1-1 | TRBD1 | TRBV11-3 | TGTGCCAGCAGCTTAGAGGACAGGGGGATGTCTTTCTTT | CASSLEDRGMSFF
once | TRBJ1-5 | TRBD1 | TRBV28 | TGTGCCAGCAGGGCCAGACAGGGGACGTATAGCAATCAGCCCCAGCATTTT | CASRARQGTYSNQPQHF